The 3 T cell receptor beta chains presented below share a single source sample, sequenced in a study of T cells after somatic rescue of genetic block. TCRdb's copy holds only in-frame clones and misses some; the assay was immunoSEQ multiplex PCR. Of about 110,000 clones in the sample, around nine tenths were seen once. Sequenced input: peripheral blood mononuclear cells (PBMCs). The source of these receptors is a woman between 18 and 30 years old.

The chain has TRBV9 and TRBJ1-3; no definite D call. The CDR3 has 14 amino acids. Trimming shortened V by 0 bases and J by 4 bases, and 8 bases separated the two germline ends. Germline assignment: CDR1 SGDLS and CDR2 YYNGEE. CDR3: CASSVGQQGNTIYF. The DNA for the CDR3 is TGTGCCAGCAGCGTAGGTCAACAGGGAAACACCATATATTTT.

V gene TRBV5-1 combines with J gene TRBJ1-4; D is unclear. The ends were cut back, 0 bases at V and 4 bases at J, with 16 bases in the middle. Germline V lookup: CDR1 SGHRS, CDR2 YFSETQ. The CDR3 contains 17 residues. In DNA, the CDR3 is TGCGCCAGCAGCTTGGCAACCCGAAGAGAACTTAATGAAAAACTGTTTTTT. Protein product: CASSLATRRELNEKLFF.

This clone was observed a few times. This chain joins TRBV30 and TRBJ1-4; possible D gene TRBD1, 6 bases. Per germline, CDR1 GTSNPN and CDR2 SVGIG (reference sequence). V shed 0 bases and J shed 5 bases, with 16 bases lying between them. The CDR3 spans 16 residues. The CDR3 spells CAWSVRFTGRNEKLFF. CDR3 nucleotide sequence: TGTGCCTGGAGTGTACGTTTTACAGGGAGGAATGAAAAACTGTTTTTT.